This T cell receptor beta chain originates from a study of cytomegalovirus exposure and HLA in healthy donors. Both 60 Vbeta primers and 13 Jbeta primers went into the PCR. Profiling relied on immunoSEQ multiplex PCR, and the TCRdb table lists in-frame clones only, not all of them. The sample table sets out 150,000 or so clones. The J segment lost 4 bases and the V segment lost 6 bases, leaving 3 bases of the junction unmatched. Germline CDR1 reads MNHEY; CDR2 reads SVGAGI. This CDR3 region has 15 residues. The V and J genes are TRBV6-5 and TRBJ2-3, with 14 bases identical to TRBD2. The TCR originated in a man younger than 35 in good health and CMV-seronegative. The source material was PBMCs. Here the CDR3 DNA reads TGTGCCAGCAGGATGACTAGCGGGGGGGCAGATACGCAGTATTTT. Its protein is CASRMTSGGADTQYF.